The 11 T cell receptor beta chains below all came from one sample that was sequenced in a study of blood T cell repertoires in COVID-19. The data were produced by immunoSEQ multiplex PCR, yet TCRdb's version contains in-frame clones alone and is incomplete. The repertoire includes roughly 120,000 clones, approximately 83% of them detected once, and around 0.77% sits in the top ten. The sample taken for sequencing was peripheral blood. The receptors stem from an older woman with acute or convalescent COVID-19.

The chain combines TRBV6-5 with TRBJ1-5; D remains ambiguous. The CDR3 runs 13 residues. Trimming removed 6 bases from V and 1 base from J, with 7 bases in between. Germline CDR1 and CDR2: MNHEY and SVGAGI. CDR3 sequence reads: CASSDGSNQPQHF. The CDR3 DNA follows: TGTGCCAGCAGCGACGGGAGCAATCAGCCCCAGCATTTT.

In DNA, the CDR3 is TGTGCCAGCATCCGAGCAGGGGAGAGGGAAAAACTGTTTTTT. Its protein product is CASIRAGEREKLFF. V gene TRBV2 combines with J gene TRBJ1-4; D might be TRBD1 (6 bases). The V end was cut by 7 bases, the J end by 8 bases, with 17 bases between. In germline, CDR1 is SNHLY, CDR2 FYNNEI. The CDR3 is made up of 14 amino acids.

This clone was picked up one time. The chain joins TRBV5-1 to TRBJ1-1; D is perhaps TRBD1 (6 bases). The germline V gene encodes CDR1 SGHRS and CDR2 YFSETQ. Trimming shortened V by 2 bases and J by 1 base, and 12 bases separated the two germline ends. The CDR3 extends over 15 amino acids. This chain's CDR3 is CASSFETGENTEAFF. In DNA, the CDR3 is TGCGCCAGCAGCTTTGAGACAGGAGAGAACACTGAAGCTTTCTTT. The full variable domain, with the rest looked up from reference TRBV5-1 and TRBJ1-1, is KAGVTQTPRYLIKTRGQQVTLSCSPISGHRSVSWYQQTPGQGLQFLFEYFSETQRNKGNFPGRFSGRQFSNSRSEMNVSTLELGDSALYLCASSFETGENTEAFFGQGTRLTVV.

The rearrangement uses TRBV11-2 and TRBJ1-3, with 7 bases lining up with TRBD1. The CDR3 totals 15 residues. Germline CDR1 reads SGHAT; CDR2 reads FQNNGV. V lost 3 bases and J lost 2; bases outside the gene matches: 4. CDR3 region: CASSLEGAAGNTIYF. CDR3 in DNA: TGTGCCAGCAGCTTGGAGGGGGCAGCTGGAAACACCATATATTTT.

The chain recombines TRBV28 with TRBJ1-5; no clear D. Germline lookup yields CDR1 MDHEN and CDR2 SYDVKM. Trimming stripped 5 bases from V and 5 bases from J, with 16 bases between. The CDR3 extends over 15 amino acids. This CDR3 reads CASSPPPGFDQPQHF. In DNA form, the CDR3 reads TGTGCCAGCAGTCCCCCTCCGGGGTTTGATCAGCCCCAGCATTTT. The whole variable domain, filled in from reference TRBV28 and TRBJ1-5, reads DVKVTQSSRYLVKRTGEKVFLECVQDMDHENMFWYRQDPGLGLRLIYFSYDVKMKEKGDIPEGYSVSREKKERFSLILESASTNQTSMYLCASSPPPGFDQPQHFGDGTRLSIL.

V usage is TRBV30 and J usage is TRBJ2-3; D gene uncertain. This CDR3 region has 11 residues. Germline CDR1 is GTSNPN and CDR2 is SVGIG (reference sequence). V was pared by 7 bases and J by 7 bases, with 12 bases between. The CDR3, as DNA: TGTGCCTCTGGAGCTGGATATACGCAGTATTTT. Translating gives CASGAGYTQYF. The entire variable domain, with the rest obtained from reference TRBV30 and TRBJ2-3, is as follows: SQTIHQWPATLVQPVGSPLSLECTVEGTSNPNLYWYRQAAGRGLQLLFYSVGIGQISSEVPQNLSASRPQDRQFILSSKKLLLSDSGFYLCASGAGYTQYFGPGTRLTVL.

CDR3 protein: CASSYSTGGAYEQYF. As DNA, the CDR3 is TGTGCCAGCAGTTACTCGACAGGGGGCGCCTACGAGCAGTACTTC. The rearrangement uses TRBV6-5 and TRBJ2-7; 10 nucleotides match TRBD1. The CDR3 consists of 15 residues. Germline V lookup: CDR1 MNHEY, CDR2 SVGAGI. The junction had 1 base not matched to a gene; V was cut back by 0 bases and J by 2 bases.

The genes are TRBV28 and TRBJ1-2; D might be TRBD1 (5 bases). Per the germline V gene, CDR1 is MDHEN and CDR2 is SYDVKM. The CDR3 consists of 13 residues. V lost 5 bases and J lost 4, with 11 bases in between. The CDR3 region is CASSATGAYGYTF. CDR3 nucleotides: TGTGCCAGCAGTGCTACAGGAGCCTATGGCTACACCTTC.

This chain links TRBV6-1 with TRBJ1-1, with TRBD1 identical over 7 bases. V dropped 0 bases and J dropped 0; count of bases not matched to a gene: 1. This CDR3 region has 15 residues. CDR1 is MNHNS, CDR2 SASEGT, per germline. The CDR3 nucleotides are TGTGCCAGCAGTGAAGCGGACAGGATGAACACTGAAGCTTTCTTT. Translation gives CASSEADRMNTEAFF.

This chain connects TRBV10-3 to TRBJ1-2; unclear D gene. The V end lost 8 bases, the J end lost 5 bases, and 15 bases lay between the germline ends. Germline assignment: CDR1 ENHRY and CDR2 SYGVKD. The CDR3 length is 13 residues. As DNA, the CDR3 is TGTGCCATCGGAGGCAGCAGCTTTTATGGCTACACCTTC. This gives the protein CAIGGSSFYGYTF.

The chain links TRBV6-6 to TRBJ1-1, with D possibly TRBD1 on 5 matching bases. The V and J ends lost 2 bases and 2 bases respectively, with 15 bases between them. The CDR3 runs 16 residues. Looked up from germline, CDR1 is MNHNY and CDR2 is SVGAGI (reference sequence). The chain's CDR3 is CASSYDREGTNTEAFF. The CDR3 DNA reads as TGTGCCAGCAGTTACGACAGAGAAGGGACTAACACTGAAGCTTTCTTT.